This T cell receptor beta chain was documented in a study of siplizumab effects on memory and regulatory T cells. The table came from immunoSEQ multiplex PCR; TCRdb's copy has only in-frame clones and leaves some out. The data hold about 52,000 clones, with less than 98% observed a single time. From germline, CDR1 is SGHTA and CDR2 FQGNSA. Deletions cut 1 base from V and 7 bases from J, with 8 bases between. The CDR3 has 13 amino acids. Sequenced: naive CD4+ T cells sorted from blood. The V gene is TRBV7-2, the J gene TRBJ1-5; D not resolved. The sequence came from a human donor in good health. The CDR3 coding sequence is TGTGCCAGCAGCTTAGATAGGGTCCAGCCCCAGCATTTT. Translation gives CASSLDRVQPQHF.